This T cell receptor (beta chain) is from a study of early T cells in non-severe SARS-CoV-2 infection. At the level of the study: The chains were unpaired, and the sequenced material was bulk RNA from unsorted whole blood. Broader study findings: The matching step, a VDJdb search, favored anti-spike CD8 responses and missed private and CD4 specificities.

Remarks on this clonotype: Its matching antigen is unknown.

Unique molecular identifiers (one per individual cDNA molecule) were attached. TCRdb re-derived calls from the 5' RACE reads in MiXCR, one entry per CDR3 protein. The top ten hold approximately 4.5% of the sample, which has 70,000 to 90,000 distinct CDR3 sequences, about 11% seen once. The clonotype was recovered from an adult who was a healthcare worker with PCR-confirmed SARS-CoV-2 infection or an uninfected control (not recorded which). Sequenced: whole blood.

The CDR3 is CASSAGSGGYGDTQYF. In DNA form, the CDR3 reads TGTGCCAGCAGCGCCGGCAGCGGGGGGTACGGAGATACGCAGTATTTT. The chain has TRBV9 and TRBJ2-3; 9 nucleotides line up with TRBD2. Germline V gene lookup returns CDR1 SGDLS and CDR2 YYNGEE. The CDR3 covers 16 residues. V trimming: 3 bases; J trimming: 5 bases; junction bases outside the gene matches: 10.